This T cell receptor beta chain was sequenced during a study of T-cell memory formation after mild COVID-19 (dated by TCRdb to 2020 to 2022). About the full investigation: TCR sequence clusters from the two donors were largely donor specific. T-cell clones expanding and contracting after mild COVID-19 in a couple of donors were tracked by longitudinal TCRalpha and TCRbeta repertoire sequencing. Two young, previously healthy adult volunteers, one female and one male, were included in the cohort.

Ficoll-Paque density gradient centrifugation was the method used to isolate PBMCs. CDR1 MGHRA and CDR2 YSYEKL are derived from the germline V gene. The CDR3 holds 18 amino acids from the cysteine to the phenylalanine. This entry keeps only the CDR3 DNA: 54 bases, framed from base 1. V is cut back by 3 bases and J by 4 bases, with 7 bases in the junction unmatched. For this clonotype: The specificity of this receptor is unknown. No quality values exist for individual bases; no much larger clone is one base distant.

The sequencer was an Illumina NovaSeq 6000. Using 5'RACE with constant-segment primers, TCRalpha and TCRbeta cDNA libraries were constructed, with sample barcodes and unique molecular identifiers added in the process. RNA was extracted from every sample with Trizol reagent. Library amplification was performed in two PCR steps, and a second sample barcode and Illumina TruSeq adapters were introduced in the second step. The libraries were sequenced on an Illumina NovaSeq using 2 x 150 bp paired-end reads. The original methods were these. Demultiplexing of reads and collapsing into UMI-guided consensus sequences were performed with migec v1.2.7. Using mixcr v2.1.11, the UMI consensuses were aligned to TRA and TRB V and J templates and assembled into clonotypes. Clonotypes were classified as expanded or contracted when called significant by both edgeR and NoisET, with noise models trained on biological replicates. For edgeR calls, a false discovery rate-adjusted p below 0.01 and a log2 fold-change threshold of 1 were applied. As an exploratory analysis of dynamics, PCA with hierarchical clustering was applied to max-normalized trajectories of the 1000 most abundant clonotypes. Separately sequenced CD4+ and CD8+ repertoires were used to assign a CD4 or CD8 phenotype to each responding clone. The public reads were run again by TCRdb, first through fastp at Q25 and then through MiXCR, and only productive beta chains were kept. Each entry merges the rows of one CDR3 protein and shows their most common DNA and genes. What appears here as the V and J calls and clone size reflects TCRdb's work, not the paper's. The sample table holds 150,000 to 200,000 distinct CDR3 sequences, of which 14% were seen once. The biggest ten clones account for 12% to 15% of the sample.

Findings and caveats that apply to the study as a whole: Contracting CD4+ clones turned up mainly in the CM and EM memory subsets, whereas EMRA was where CD8+ clones were enriched. SARS-CoV-2 specificity was not confirmed for the second-wave clones peaking on day 37. Balanced CD4/CD8 phenotypes were observed for clones contracting from day 15 to 85, whereas a bias towards CD4+ was observed for a second wave of clones expanding from day 15 to 37. The study included only a couple of mild cases, and larger cohorts that include severe cases with pre-infection samples were judged to be necessary. Some responding clones were detected in pre-infection memory, which suggested that pre-existing cross-reactive memory T cells had joined the SARS-CoV-2 response.

Recombination joined TRBV4-1 with TRBJ2-2, and 14 bases in between align with TRBD2. Sequenced input: PBMCs or a T cell subset sorted from them (not recorded which). This receptor was taken from an adult woman who had mild COVID-19 (a few samples of this study predate the infection). The sample titles of this study are shuffled in the database, so cell type and time point are left out; the donor was told from shared clones. The sequenced DNA: TGCGCCAGCAGCCAGGCGGGACTAGCGGGAGTAGGCACCGGGGAGCTGTTTTTT. The resulting protein is CASSQAGLAGVGTGELFF.